This TCR beta chain was recorded in a study of cytomegalovirus exposure and HLA in healthy donors. Overall study results and limits: TCR beta sequences reportedly predicted most subjects' HLA-A and HLA-B alleles accurately. Listed as cytomegalovirus-associated were over 150 TCR beta chains. Fewer N-insertions (relative to the roughly 700-donor mean) were reportedly seen in an Asian-associated ancestry cluster in a later analysis. There were several of the most significant clusters that appeared linked to common viral pathogens in a later analysis.

The PCR ran on 60 Vbeta and 13 Jbeta primers. Measured with immunoSEQ multiplex PCR; TCRdb has only the in-frame clones, and not every one. Of roughly 200,000 clones in the sample, approximately 78% were seen once. This clone showed up just once. Its antigen is not identified. Other nucleotide sequences in the sample specify the same CDR3. The TCR originated in a middle-aged woman in good health and CMV-seronegative. Sequenced: PBMCs.

The CDR3 region is CASSLSAGWSYEQYF. The CDR3 nucleotides read TGTGCCAGCAGTTTATCGGCTGGCTGGTCCTACGAGCAGTACTTC. This chain joins TRBV27 and TRBJ2-7, with no clear D. V shed 0 bases and J shed 1 base, with 10 bases lying between them. CDR3 length equals 15 residues. Germline lookup yields CDR1 MNHEY and CDR2 SMNVEV (reference sequence).